The clone carrying this TCR beta chain was recorded at least ten times. The antigen is unknown. This sample is drawn from a study of regulatory T cells in long-lasting Graves disease. Study in general: Over-5-year antithyroid drug use with positive TSH receptor antibodies defined persistent Graves' disease in the study.

The CDR3 is made up of 14 amino acids. The germline gives CDR1 SGHAT, CDR2 FQNNGV. The V end lost 3 bases, the J end lost 5 bases, and 14 bases lay between the germline ends. Arm-PCR with iRepertoire HTBI primers amplified the CDR3 regions for these TCR beta libraries. Each CDR3 protein is one row after TCRdb ran MiXCR on the multiplex PCR reads. The top ten clones hold roughly 20% of a sample with 350,000 to 450,000 distinct CDR3 sequences, around 21% of them seen once. The time point here: persistent/refractory GD, antithyroid drugs over 5 years with positive TRAb. The TCR library used RNA extracted from PBMCs. Study results and limitations: TCR diversity was lower in persistent Graves' patients (versus newly diagnosed ones). Sampling was limited to peripheral blood rather than thyroid tissue. A limited number of samples was an acknowledged limitation.

This specimen consisted of peripheral blood mononuclear cells (PBMCs), obtained when the disease was refractory, from a patient treated with antithyroid drugs. The receptor comes from a female donor with Graves disease. The genes are TRBV11-2 and TRBJ2-7; D might be TRBD1 (6 bases). This CDR3 reads CASSLWDTIDEQYF. CDR3 nucleotides: TGTGCCAGCAGCTTGTGGGACACCATAGACGAGCAGTACTTC. The variable domain in full, with the rest retrieved from reference TRBV11-2 and TRBJ2-7, is EAGVAQSPRYKIIEKRQSVAFWCNPISGHATLYWYQQILGQGPKLLIQFQNNGVVDDSQLPKDRFSAERLKGVDSTLKIQPAKLEDSAVYLCASSLWDTIDEQYFGPGTRLTVT.